One sample yielded the 2 T cell receptor beta chains listed below, sequenced in a study of identical twins (dated by TCRdb to 2016 to 2017). The library was obtained by 5' RACE. Sequencing used an Illumina HiSeq 2000. TCRdb itself trimmed the public reads at Q25 with fastp, ran MiXCR and retained productive beta chains. Every CDR3 protein is listed once, alongside the most common genes and DNA of its rows. Here the sample has some 1,600,000 distinct CDR3 sequences; around a third occur a single time. The leading ten clones occupy about 0.3% of the sample. Sequencing used cord blood. The receptors were sampled from a newborn girl in good health.

This clonotype was found a few times. This chain joins TRBV7-9 and TRBJ1-6; 8 bases agree with TRBD1. V lost 2 bases and J lost 9; bases outside the gene matches: 3. Germline V lookup: CDR1 SEHNR, CDR2 FQNEAQ (reference sequence). The CDR3 has 14 amino acids. In nucleotides, the CDR3 is TGTGCCAGCAGCTTAAGGACAGGGTCTTCACCCCTCCACTTT. It codes for CASSLRTGSSPLHF.

The chain is built from TRBV29-1 and TRBJ2-5; D may match TRBD1 or TRBD2 (5 bases each). This CDR3 has 13 amino acids. Germline V CDR1 and CDR2: SQVTM, ANQGSEA. V was cut by 6 bases and J by 5 bases, with 16 bases left in between. The CDR3 coding sequence is TGCAGCGTGGGGGAGACAACCAGGGAGACCCAGTACTTC. It translates to CSVGETTRETQYF.